Below, 28 T cell receptor beta chains from the same sample are listed, as sequenced in a study of cytomegalovirus exposure and HLA in healthy donors. With 60 Vbeta and 13 Jbeta primers, the PCR was carried out. The assay was immunoSEQ multiplex PCR, and TCRdb's table has in-frame clones only and misses some. The table includes some 200,000 clones, 82% detected once. The sequenced sample was PBMCs. These receptors all stem from a woman aged 50 to 60 in good health and CMV-seropositive.

In its sample, this clone was seen once. The chain has TRBV11-2 and TRBJ2-1; 12 positions agree with TRBD1. The CDR3 contains 16 residues. Trimming cost V 9 bases and J 4 bases; bases outside gene matches: 10. CDR1 and CDR2 (germline): SGHAT, FQNNGV. For the CDR3, the DNA is TGTGCCAGTTCTCCCGGGACAGGGGGCAAATACAATGAGCAGTTCTTC. Translating gives CASSPGTGGKYNEQFF. The complete variable domain, with remaining parts taken from reference TRBV11-2 and TRBJ2-1, reads EAGVAQSPRYKIIEKRQSVAFWCNPISGHATLYWYQQILGQGPKLLIQFQNNGVVDDSQLPKDRFSAERLKGVDSTLKIQPAKLEDSAVYLCASSPGTGGKYNEQFFGPGTRLTVL.

The chain carries TRBV28 and TRBJ2-7, with TRBD2 identical over 8 bases. Germline V gives CDR1 MDHEN, CDR2 SYDVKM. Trimming cost V 5 bases and J 0 bases; bases outside gene matches: 9. The CDR3 length is 16 residues. The CDR3, as DNA: TGTGCCAGCAGTGGTAGCGGGGCCGCCGACTCCTACGAGCAGTACTTC. Its translation is CASSGSGAADSYEQYF.

This clone was seen once. The chain links TRBV5-1 to TRBJ1-2; 9 bases match TRBD1. Per germline, CDR1 SGHRS and CDR2 YFSETQ. Trimming cost V 5 bases and J 4 bases; bases outside gene matches: 9. The CDR3 spans 15 residues. This CDR3 is CASRLPGQGTYGYTF. As DNA, the CDR3 is TGCGCCAGCAGGTTACCGGGACAGGGAACCTATGGCTACACCTTC. Full variable domain (outside the CDR3, taken from reference TRBV5-1 and TRBJ1-2): KAGVTQTPRYLIKTRGQQVTLSCSPISGHRSVSWYQQTPGQGLQFLFEYFSETQRNKGNFPGRFSGRQFSNSRSEMNVSTLELGDSALYLCASRLPGQGTYGYTFGSGTRLTVV.

This clone was detected only a few times. The chain recombines TRBV4-1 with TRBJ1-1; D is undetermined. CDR1 is MGHRA, CDR2 YSYEKL, per germline. The V end lost 1 base, the J end lost 3 bases, and 9 bases lay between the germline ends. CDR3 length: 14 amino acids. CDR3 loop: CASSQVNRDTEAFF. CDR3 nucleotides: TGCGCCAGCAGCCAAGTGAACAGAGACACTGAAGCTTTCTTT.

The chain joins TRBV2 to TRBJ1-3; D might be TRBD1 (5 bases). V gave up 4 bases and J gave up 2 bases, with 12 bases separating them. There are 15 residues in the CDR3. The germline CDR1 and CDR2 sequences are SNHLY and FYNNEI. The CDR3 spells CASSGWGVTGNTIYF. The CDR3 DNA follows: TGTGCCAGCAGTGGGTGGGGGGTTACTGGAAACACCATATATTTT. Based on the CDR3 plus reference TRBV2 and TRBJ1-3, the full variable domain is EPEVTQTPSHQVTQMGQEVILRCVPISNHLYFYWYRQILGQKVEFLVSFYNNEISEKSEIFDDQFSVERPDGSNFTLKIRSTKLEDSAMYFCASSGWGVTGNTIYFGEGSWLTVV.

A word on this clone: The junction shows a germline mismatch at one end, possibly a read error. The J gene is TRBJ2-4, the V gene TRBV29-1; D gene unclear. The CDR3 loop spans 8 amino acids. Per germline, CDR1 SQVTM and CDR2 ANQGSEA. The CDR3 bases are TGCAGACGAAACAGTCAGTACTTC. Residues: CRRNSQYF. Filled out from reference TRBV29-1 and TRBJ2-4, the complete variable domain reads SAVISQKPSRDICQRGTSLTIQCQVDSQVTMMFWYRQQPGQSLTLIATANQGSEATYESGFVIDKFPISRPNLTFSTLTVSNMSPEDSSIYLCRRNSQYFGAGTRLSVL.

V gene TRBV11-2 combines with J gene TRBJ2-7; 7 bases fit TRBD2. This CDR3 is 14 amino acids long. V lost 0 bases and J lost 3; bases outside the gene matches: 2. From germline, CDR1 is SGHAT and CDR2 FQNNGV. The CDR3 DNA reads TGTGCCAGCAGCTTAGACGGGACTAACTACGAGCAGTACTTC. It translates to CASSLDGTNYEQYF.

CDR3 sequence: CASSETDSSGNTIYF. The DNA for the CDR3 is TGCGCCAGCAGTGAAACAGATAGCTCTGGAAACACCATATATTTT. The chain joins TRBV10-2 to TRBJ1-3; D remains ambiguous. Germline assignment: CDR1 WSHSY and CDR2 SAAADI. Trimming removed 3 bases at V and 0 bases at J, with 9 bases between. The CDR3 has 15 residues.

This clone was observed a single time. The V gene is TRBV5-1, the J gene TRBJ1-1, with D perhaps matching TRBD1 (5 bases). With 3 bases removed from V and 3 bases from J, the gap between germline ends came to 12 bases. The CDR3 has 14 residues. Germline loops: CDR1 SGHRS, CDR2 YFSETQ. The CDR3 sequence: CASSWEAGDTEAFF. The CDR3 region has the DNA TGCGCCAGCAGCTGGGAGGCGGGGGACACTGAAGCTTTCTTT.

The rearrangement joins TRBV29-1 to TRBJ2-3, with 9 bases lining up with TRBD2. The CDR3 is 14 residues long. The V and J ends lost 6 bases and 2 bases, in that order; junction bases with no gene match: 6. Germline CDR1 SQVTM, CDR2 ANQGSEA. The chain's CDR3 is CSVRAGGVTDTQYF. In DNA form, the CDR3 reads TGCAGCGTCCGAGCGGGAGGCGTCACAGATACGCAGTATTTT.

This clone appeared a few times. The chain links TRBV13 to TRBJ2-2; 8 nucleotides agree with TRBD1. Trimming removed 6 bases from V and 4 bases from J; junction bases left unmatched: 7. Germline CDR1 is PRHDT and CDR2 is FYEKMQ (reference sequence). The CDR3 is 15 amino acids. The CDR3 reads CASRVTGVSTGELFF. The CDR3 nucleotides read TGTGCCAGCAGAGTGACAGGGGTGTCCACCGGGGAGCTGTTTTTT.

The rearrangement links TRBV6-6 to TRBJ2-7; D gene uncertain. The CDR3 sequence is 11 residues long. The V gene's germline CDR1 is MNHNY and CDR2 SVGAGI (reference sequence). V lost 6 bases and J 5 bases, leaving 8 bases between the germline ends. This CDR3 is CASRWSHEQYF. Written as DNA, the CDR3 is TGTGCCAGCAGGTGGAGCCACGAGCAGTACTTC.

The V gene is TRBV7-3, the J gene TRBJ2-1, with 7 bases lining up with TRBD2. This CDR3 has 15 amino acids. Germline V lookup: CDR1 SGHTA, CDR2 FQGTGA. Unmatched junction bases numbered 5, after V lost 2 bases and J lost 4 bases. For the CDR3, the DNA is TGTGCCAGCAGCTTAGGGGGGGACCGATACAATGAGCAGTTCTTC. The encoded protein is CASSLGGDRYNEQFF.

This clone appeared once. The chain carries TRBV29-1 and TRBJ2-1, with 10 bases lining up with TRBD2. The germline V gene has CDR1 SQVTM and CDR2 ANQGSEA. This CDR3 spans 16 amino acids. V shed 7 bases, J shed 0 bases, and the junction held 9 bases outside the gene matches. In DNA, the CDR3 is TGCAGCGGGGCTAGCGGGAGTGGGAGCTCCTACAATGAGCAGTTCTTC. Protein: CSGASGSGSSYNEQFF.

The chain carries TRBV29-1 and TRBJ2-7, with D tentatively TRBD2 (5 bases). The germline V gene encodes CDR1 SQVTM and CDR2 ANQGSEA. The CDR3 covers 11 residues. V lost 6 bases and J lost 3, with 9 bases in between. CDR3 in amino acids: CSVGEHYEQYF. The CDR3 DNA reads as TGCAGCGTGGGAGAGCACTACGAGCAGTACTTC.

V usage is TRBV19 and J usage is TRBJ1-1, with 7 bases matching TRBD1. Germline CDR1 reads LNHDA; CDR2 reads SQIVND (reference sequence). The CDR3 has 14 residues. V dropped 6 bases and J dropped 1; count of bases not matched to a gene: 5. The CDR3 sequence: CASRTGQTNTEAFF. The DNA for the CDR3 is TGTGCCAGTAGGACGGGACAGACGAACACTGAAGCTTTCTTT.

This clone appeared once. The V call is TRBV4-1, the J call TRBJ2-5; maybe TRBD1 (6 bases). The J call may not be correct, given that the DNA end is closer to TRBJ2-7. The germline V gene has CDR1 MGHRA and CDR2 YSYEKL. The CDR3 extends over 15 amino acids. CDR3 loop: CASSQGTEGAYEQYF. In DNA, the CDR3 is TGCGCCAGCAGCCAAGGGACAGAGGGGGCCTACGAGCAGTACTTC.

The chain couples TRBV9 to TRBJ2-3, with D tentatively TRBD2 (6 bases). V was trimmed by 1 base and J by 0 bases, leaving 9 bases between them. The CDR3 runs to 15 residues. Germline V gene sequence: CDR1 SGDLS, CDR2 YYNGEE. CDR3 sequence: CASSVSGTSTDTQYF. The CDR3 DNA is TGTGCCAGCAGCGTATCCGGGACTAGCACAGATACGCAGTATTTT.

The chain joins TRBV27 to TRBJ2-3; perhaps TRBD2 as D (5 bases). CDR1 and CDR2 from the germline V gene are MNHEY and SMNVEV (reference sequence). The CDR3 is made up of 13 amino acids. The V gene lost 8 bases and the J gene lost 1 base, with 10 bases spanning the gap. CDR3 region: CASSSRGTDTQYF. CDR3 DNA sequence: TGTGCCAGCTCTAGCCGTGGCACAGATACGCAGTATTTT.

The rearrangement joins TRBV7-6 to TRBJ1-6; D remains unclear. Germline V gives CDR1 SGHVS, CDR2 FNYEAQ. V was shortened by 1 base and J by 11 bases, with 9 bases between the two germline ends. CDR3 size: 13 residues. Here the CDR3 DNA reads TGTGCCAGCAGCTTAGGACCCCAGGCACCCCTCCACTTT. Translated, it gives CASSLGPQAPLHF.

Note on this clone: The junction departs from the called germline gene at one end, perhaps through a read error. V and J are TRBV4-2 and TRBJ2-4; 7 nucleotides agree with TRBD2. The CDR3 is made up of 15 amino acids. Germline V gene data show CDR1 as LGHNA and CDR2 as YNFKEQ. In DNA form, the CDR3 reads TGTGCCAGCAGCCAAGACCGACTAGCCCAAAACATTCAGTACTTC. Encoded protein: CASSQDRLAQNIQYF.

The V call is TRBV10-3, the J call TRBJ2-7, with D hard to call. V was shortened by 2 bases and J by 3 bases, with 11 bases between the two germline ends. Looked up from germline, CDR1 is ENHRY and CDR2 is SYGVKD. CDR3 length equals 14 residues. The CDR3 spells CAISESEENYEQYF. For the CDR3, the DNA is TGTGCCATCAGTGAGAGTGAGGAGAACTACGAGCAGTACTTC.

The chain joins TRBV7-9 to TRBJ1-2; TRBD1 is a possible D gene (5 bases). This CDR3 has 14 amino acids. Trimming stripped 1 base from V and 7 bases from J, with 13 bases between. Germline V lookup: CDR1 SEHNR, CDR2 FQNEAQ (reference sequence). This chain's CDR3 is CASSLGEGLSGYTF. In nucleotides, the CDR3 is TGTGCCAGCAGCTTAGGAGAGGGACTTAGTGGCTACACCTTC.

This chain links TRBV28 with TRBJ2-5, with 7 bases aligning to TRBD1. V trimming: 8 bases; J trimming: 3 bases; junction bases outside the gene matches: 3. The CDR3 covers 12 residues. The germline CDR1 and CDR2 sequences are MDHEN and SYDVKM. The CDR3 sequence: CASQGQKETQYF. DNA for the CDR3: TGTGCCAGCCAGGGACAGAAAGAGACCCAGTACTTC.

This chain links TRBV28 with TRBJ2-2, with 11 positions matching TRBD1. Germline V lookup: CDR1 MDHEN, CDR2 SYDVKM. With 8 bases clipped from V and 7 bases from J, the junction kept 15 bases outside the gene matches. This CDR3 comprises 17 residues. The CDR3 nucleotides are TGTGCCAGCGGAATTTTACGGACAGGGGGCGCCGGCGGGGAGCTGTTTTTT. It yields the protein CASGILRTGGAGGELFF.

This clone was seen a single time. This rearrangement joins TRBV15 to TRBJ1-1, with 8 bases aligning to TRBD1. CDR1 is LNHNV and CDR2 is YYDKDF in the germline V gene (reference sequence). This CDR3 is built from 15 residues. Trimming took 1 base from V and 5 from J; bases not matched to a gene: 6. The CDR3 DNA reads TGTGCCACCAGCAGAGGAACAGGGGGGCAAACTGAAGCTTTCTTT. Protein: CATSRGTGGQTEAFF.

This rearrangement joins TRBV7-9 to TRBJ1-6; TRBD1 matches at 7 bases. With 4 bases clipped from V and 8 bases from J, the junction kept 5 bases outside the gene matches. Germline loops: CDR1 SEHNR, CDR2 FQNEAQ (reference sequence). The CDR3 length is 14 residues. The CDR3 DNA reads TGTGCCAGCAGCTCAACGACAGGGTATTCACCCCTCCACTTT. Its translation: CASSSTTGYSPLHF.

This clone was recorded once. The chain carries TRBV10-3 and TRBJ1-1; weak D call: TRBD1 (5 bases). This CDR3 comprises 13 residues. V lost 6 bases and J lost 3, with 11 bases in between. Germline CDR1 ENHRY, CDR2 SYGVKD. The CDR3 loop reads CAIRAQDHTEAFF. CDR3 coding DNA: TGTGCCATCAGAGCACAGGATCACACTGAAGCTTTCTTT.